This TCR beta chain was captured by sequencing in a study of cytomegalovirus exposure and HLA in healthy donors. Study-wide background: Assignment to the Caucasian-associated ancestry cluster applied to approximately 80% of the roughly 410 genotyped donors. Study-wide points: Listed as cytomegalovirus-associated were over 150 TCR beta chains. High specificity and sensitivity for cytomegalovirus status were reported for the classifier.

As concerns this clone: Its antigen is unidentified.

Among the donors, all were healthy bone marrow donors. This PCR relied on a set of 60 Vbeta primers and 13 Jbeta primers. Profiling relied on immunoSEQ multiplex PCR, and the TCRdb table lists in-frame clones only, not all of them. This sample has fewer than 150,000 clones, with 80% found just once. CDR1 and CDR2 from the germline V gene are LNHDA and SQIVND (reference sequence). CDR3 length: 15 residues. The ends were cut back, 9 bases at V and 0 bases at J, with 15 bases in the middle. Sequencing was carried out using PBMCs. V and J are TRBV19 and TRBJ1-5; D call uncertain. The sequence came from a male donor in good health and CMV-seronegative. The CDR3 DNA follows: TGTGCCAGCCATATGGGCAGCTATAGCAATCAGCCCCAGCATTTT. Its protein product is CASHMGSYSNQPQHF.